This is a list of T cell receptor beta chains from one sample in a study of identifying expanded T cells in peripheral blood. Only in-frame clones appear in the TCRdb table, and some are missing; sequencing was by immunoSEQ multiplex PCR. Here the sample spans some 100,000 clones, about 85% being singletons. Sequencing was done on a sample of blood. Receptors were obtained from a person aged 18 to 70 in good health. Each CDR3 is given with its conserved first and last residue. D genes are given only for firm matches. Rows may omit the clone size; those that give it use once, few, many or a size class.

>TRBV11-3|NA|TRBD1|TRBJ2-5
CASSSSSQGAETQYF
TGTGCCAGCAGCTCCAGCTCCCAGGGGGCAGAGACCCAGTACTTC
>TRBV4-3|few|NA|TRBJ1-6
CASSQAGTVAPLHF
TGCGCCAGCAGCCAAGCGGGCACAGTAGCACCCCTCCACTTT
>TRBV29-1|NA|NA|TRBJ1-4
CSVAGTAQENEKLFF
TGCAGCGTTGCCGGCACCGCTCAGGAAAATGAAAAACTGTTTTTT
>TRBV5-6|once|NA|TRBJ2-7
CASSLRHDYEQYF
TGTGCCAGCAGCTTGAGGCACGACTACGAGCAGTACTTC
>TRBV7-3|NA|NA|TRBJ2-1
CASSFLGDQSVDEQFF
TGTGCCAGCAGCTTTTTAGGTGACCAATCGGTGGATGAGCAGTTCTTC
>TRBV7-9|NA|NA|TRBJ2-7
CASSQLGSEMTSYEQYF
TGTGCCAGCAGCCAGCTGGGTAGCGAGATGACCTCCTACGAGCAGTACTTC
>TRBV5-6|NA|TRBD1|TRBJ1-5
CASSRTGGNQPQHF
TGTGCCAGCAGCAGGACAGGGGGTAATCAGCCCCAGCATTTT
>TRBV2|NA|NA|TRBJ2-7
CASTEGGAGQHEQYF
TGTGCCAGCACCGAGGGCGGGGCCGGACAGCACGAGCAGTACTTC
>TRBV5-6|once|NA|TRBJ2-7
CASSPRGSRGEQYF
TGTGCCAGCAGCCCCCGGGGTAGTCGGGGCGAGCAGTACTTC
>TRBV6-6|NA|NA|TRBJ1-4
CASAGTNEKLFF
TGTGCCAGCGCCGGAACTAATGAAAAACTGTTTTTT
>TRBV10-2|once|TRBD1|TRBJ1-1
CASGQGANTEAFF
TGCGCCAGCGGACAGGGGGCTAACACTGAAGCTTTCTTT
>TRBV5-4|NA|TRBD2|TRBJ2-3
CASRYGTSGGGDTQYF
TGTGCCAGCAGATATGGGACTAGCGGGGGGGGAGATACGCAGTATTTT
>TRBV9|NA|NA|TRBJ1-2
CASSAPGTNNYGYTF
TGTGCCAGCAGCGCCCCCGGGACCAATAACTATGGCTACACCTTC
>TRBV28|NA|NA|TRBJ2-5
CASSSGGHQETQYF
TGTGCCAGCAGTTCTGGCGGGCACCAAGAGACCCAGTACTTC
>TRBV7-9|NA|NA|TRBJ1-1
CASSSGHSDTEAFF
TGTGCCAGCAGCTCAGGACACTCGGACACTGAAGCTTTCTTT
>TRBV27|NA|NA|TRBJ2-3
CASSSSGGTTYTDTQYF
NA
>TRBV5-1|NA|NA|TRBJ1-3
CASSLGQSGNTIYF
TGCGCCAGCAGCTTGGGCCAGTCTGGAAACACCATATATTTT
>TRBV11-2|NA|NA|TRBJ2-7
CASSSGQPVIFRYF
TGTGCCAGCAGCTCAGGGCAACCGGTAATCTTTCGGTACTTC
>TRBV9|NA|NA|TRBJ1-6
CASSSTTNSPLHF
TGTGCCAGCAGCTCGACCACCAATTCACCCCTCCACTTT
>TRBV7-3|NA|NA|TRBJ2-3
CASSSGVTDTQYF
TGTGCCAGCAGCTCCGGGGTTACAGATACGCAGTATTTT
>TRBV13|NA|NA|TRBJ1-2
CASSSVLPGGYTF
TGTGCCAGCAGCTCGGTTCTTCCGGGAGGCTACACCTTC
>TRBV28|NA|NA|TRBJ1-6
CASSRDTNSPLHF
TGTGCCAGCAGTCGGGACACGAATTCACCCCTCCACTTT
>TRBV30|NA|TRBD1|TRBJ2-1
CAWSGTGWGNEQFF
TGTGCCTGGAGCGGGACAGGGTGGGGGAATGAGCAGTTCTTC
>TRBV5-1|NA|NA|TRBJ1-1
CASRWSSGTGTEAFF
TGCGCCAGCAGGTGGAGTAGTGGGACGGGGACTGAAGCTTTCTTT
>TRBV4-1|NA|TRBD2|TRBJ2-1
CASSQEPLAGLGEQFF
TGCGCCAGCAGCCAAGAACCCCTAGCGGGTCTAGGTGAGCAGTTCTTC
>TRBV7-2|NA|NA|TRBJ1-1
CASSFSGAATEAFF
TGTGCCAGCAGCTTTAGCGGGGCAGCCACTGAAGCTTTCTTT
>TRBV6-5|NA|TRBD1|TRBJ2-7
CASSPGTGRNEQYF
TGTGCCAGCAGCCCCGGGACAGGGCGGAACGAGCAGTACTTC
>TRBV5-4|NA|NA|TRBJ2-7
CASSLVGGQQYF
TGTGCCAGCAGCTTGGTGGGGGGCCAGCAGTACTTC
>TRBV6-6|few|NA|TRBJ2-1
CASSRAAQTNEQFF
TGTGCCAGCAGCCGGGCAGCCCAGACGAATGAGCAGTTCTTC
>TRBV5-6|NA|NA|TRBJ2-7
CASSLALGSLYEQYF
TGTGCCAGCAGCTTGGCGTTGGGGAGCCTCTACGAGCAGTACTTC
>TRBV18|NA|NA|TRBJ2-2
CASSPPLYTGELFF
TGTGCCAGCTCACCACCCCTTTACACCGGGGAGCTGTTTTTT
>TRBV4-1|NA|NA|TRBJ2-3
CASSLWRGTDTQYF
TGCGCCAGCAGCCTCTGGCGAGGCACAGATACGCAGTATTTT
>TRBV14|once|TRBD2|TRBJ2-1
CASSLPAGLAGGGKQFF
TGTGCCAGCAGCCTCCCCGCGGGACTAGCGGGAGGAGGGAAGCAGTTCTTC
>TRBV7-3|NA|NA|TRBJ1-3
CASSLLGGYGNTIYF
TGTGCCAGCAGCTTATTAGGGGGGTATGGAAACACCATATATTTT
>TRBV2|NA|TRBD2|TRBJ2-4
CASRRDSGSAKNIQYF
TGTGCCAGCAGAAGAGATAGCGGGAGCGCCAAAAACATTCAGTACTTC
>TRBV29-1|NA|TRBD1|TRBJ1-3
CSVWTGSGNTIYF
TGCAGCGTTTGGACAGGGTCCGGAAACACCATATATTTT
>TRBV9|NA|NA|TRBJ2-2
CASSVGGELFF
TGTGCCAGCAGCGTAGGAGGGGAGCTGTTTTTT
>TRBV20-1|NA|NA|TRBJ2-5
CSGARETQYF
TGCAGTGGTGCGAGGGAGACCCAGTACTTC
>TRBV5-1|NA|NA|TRBJ2-7
CASSRSQGEQYF
TGCGCCAGCAGCCGATCCCAGGGCGAGCAGTACTTC
>TRBV14|NA|TRBD2|TRBJ2-7
CASSQNSGSSYEQYF
TGTGCCAGCAGCCAAAACAGCGGGAGCTCCTACGAGCAGTACTTC
>TRBV27|NA|NA|TRBJ2-2
CASSLSAWGRPDTGELFF
TGTGCCAGCAGTTTATCGGCCTGGGGGCGTCCAGACACCGGGGAGCTGTTTTTT
>TRBV6-5|NA|TRBD2|TRBJ2-1
CASRWTSGSGNEQFF
TGTGCCAGCAGATGGACTAGCGGGAGTGGTAATGAGCAGTTCTTC
>TRBV6-5|NA|TRBD2|TRBJ2-5
CASSYSIAGGQETQYF
TGTGCCAGCAGTTACTCGATTGCGGGGGGGCAAGAGACCCAGTACTTC
>TRBV2|NA|NA|TRBJ1-6
CASRDNNSPLHF
TGTGCCAGCAGGGACAATAATTCACCCCTCCACTTT
>TRBV6-5|NA|TRBD2|TRBJ2-7
CASSYSGGRAFGEQYF
TGTGCCAGCAGTTACTCCGGCGGGAGGGCCTTTGGGGAGCAGTACTTC
>TRBV19|NA|NA|TRBJ1-5
CASSIGRSVNQPQHF
TGTGCCAGTAGTATAGGCAGGTCGGTCAATCAGCCCCAGCATTTT